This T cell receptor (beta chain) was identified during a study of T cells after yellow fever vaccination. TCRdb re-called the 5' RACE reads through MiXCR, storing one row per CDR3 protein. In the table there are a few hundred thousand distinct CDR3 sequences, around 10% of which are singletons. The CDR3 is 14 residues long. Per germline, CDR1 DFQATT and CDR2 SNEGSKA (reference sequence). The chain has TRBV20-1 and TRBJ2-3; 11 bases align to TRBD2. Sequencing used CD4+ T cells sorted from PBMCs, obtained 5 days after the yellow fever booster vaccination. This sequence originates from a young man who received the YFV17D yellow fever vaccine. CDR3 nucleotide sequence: TGCAGCGTTCCCTTACTAGCGGGGGCGGATTACCAGTATTTT. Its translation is CSVPLLAGADYQYF.